The sequence of this T cell receptor beta chain was determined in a study of blood T cell repertoires in COVID-19. Study information: The samples span acute and convalescent COVID-19 from the United States, Italy and Spain. Sources were T cells, B-cell-depleted T cells, or PBMCs; the material itself was cDNA or gDNA.

The V gene's germline CDR1 is MNHNY and CDR2 SVGAGI (reference sequence). The CDR3 has 21 amino acids. The junction had 22 bases not matched to a gene; V was cut back by 6 bases and J by 5 bases. Some clones are missing from TCRdb's copy, which holds only in-frame ones; the method was immunoSEQ multiplex PCR. The sample shows about 120,000 clones, roughly four fifths of them seen only once. The chain combines TRBV6-6 with TRBJ2-2; 12 bases agree with TRBD2. The sequence derives from a woman in her fifties or sixties with acute or convalescent COVID-19. The sequenced material came from peripheral blood. CDR3 region: CASSKKLAGGPGVRTTGELFF. The CDR3 coding sequence is TGTGCCAGCAGCAAAAAGCTAGCGGGAGGGCCGGGAGTGAGGACGACCGGGGAGCTGTTTTTT.